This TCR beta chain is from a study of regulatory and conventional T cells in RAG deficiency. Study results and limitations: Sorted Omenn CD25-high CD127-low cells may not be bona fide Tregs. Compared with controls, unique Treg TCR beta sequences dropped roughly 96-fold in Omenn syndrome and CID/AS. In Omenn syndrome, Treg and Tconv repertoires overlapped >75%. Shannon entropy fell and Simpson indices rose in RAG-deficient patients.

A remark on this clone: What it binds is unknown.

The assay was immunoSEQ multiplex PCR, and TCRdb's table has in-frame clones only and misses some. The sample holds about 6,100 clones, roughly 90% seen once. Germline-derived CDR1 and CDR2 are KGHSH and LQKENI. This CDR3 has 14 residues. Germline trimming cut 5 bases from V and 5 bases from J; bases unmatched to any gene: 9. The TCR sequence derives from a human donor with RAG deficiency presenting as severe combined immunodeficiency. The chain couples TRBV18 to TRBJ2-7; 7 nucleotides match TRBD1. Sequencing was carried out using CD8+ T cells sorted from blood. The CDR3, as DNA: TGTGCCAGCTCAAAGACAGGGAACATCAACGAGCAGTACTTC. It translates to CASSKTGNINEQYF.